This T cell receptor (beta chain) was documented in a study of blood T cell repertoires in COVID-19. Overall study: The United States, Italy and Spain were the sources of the acute and convalescent COVID-19 samples. From T cells, B-cell-depleted T cells, or PBMCs came the material, which was cDNA or gDNA.

As processed by the authors: Estimated nucleated cell counts came from reference gene primer amplification. Some clones are missing from TCRdb's copy, which holds only in-frame ones; the method was immunoSEQ multiplex PCR. The V and J calls and clone size come from that table; D and trimming were worked out from the DNA. Seen here are about 21,000 clones, approximately 91% observed once, and the top ten hold approximately 12%. Sequenced: peripheral blood. The TCR comes from a human donor in a cohort sampled during active COVID-19.

In DNA, the CDR3 is TGCGCCAGCAGCGAGAACGACAGGGGAGGTCGGAATGAGCAGTTCTTC. As protein: CASSENDRGGRNEQFF. The V call is TRBV4-1, the J call TRBJ2-1; 8 bases map to TRBD1. CDR1 and CDR2 from the germline V gene are MGHRA and YSYEKL. The CDR3 sequence is 16 residues long. V dropped 5 bases and J dropped 7; count of bases not matched to a gene: 13.